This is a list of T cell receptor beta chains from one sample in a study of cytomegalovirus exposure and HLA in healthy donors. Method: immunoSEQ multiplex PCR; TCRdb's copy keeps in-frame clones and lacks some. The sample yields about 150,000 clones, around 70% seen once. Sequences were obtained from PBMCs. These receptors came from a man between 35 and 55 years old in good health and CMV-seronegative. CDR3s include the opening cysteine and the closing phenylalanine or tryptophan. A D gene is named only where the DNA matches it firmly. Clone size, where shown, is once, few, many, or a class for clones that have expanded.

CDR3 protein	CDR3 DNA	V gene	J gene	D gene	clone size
CASSPVDRGGTEAFF	TGCGCCAGCAGTCCAGTAGACAGGGGAGGAACTGAAGCTTTCTTT	TRBV10-1	TRBJ1-1	TRBD1	few
CASSLAGTRADTQYF	TGTGCCAGCAGCTTAGCGGGTACGAGGGCAGATACGCAGTATTTT	TRBV7-9	TRBJ2-3	.	.
CASSLNRDYEQYF	TGCGCCAGCAGCTTGAACAGGGATTACGAGCAGTACTTC	TRBV5-1	TRBJ2-7	.	.
CASTGQPTYEQYF	TGTGCCAGCACAGGACAGCCAACCTACGAGCAGTACTTC	TRBV6-5	TRBJ2-7	.	few
CASKFQGVATNEKLFF	TGTGCCAGCAAATTCCAGGGGGTCGCAACTAATGAAAAACTGTTTTTT	TRBV2	TRBJ1-4	TRBD1	.
CASSPPGGLSYNEQFF	TGCGCCAGCAGCCCCCCCGGGGGACTTTCCTACAATGAGCAGTTCTTC	TRBV5-1	TRBJ2-1	.	.
CAWSGVKQGKNEQYF	TGTGCCTGGAGTGGTGTTAAGCAGGGGAAGAACGAGCAGTACTTC	TRBV30	TRBJ2-7	.	.
CAWSWEYPNYGYTF	TGTGCCTGGAGTTGGGAGTACCCTAACTATGGCTACACCTTC	TRBV30	TRBJ1-2	.	few
CAIRGASGNTIYF	TGTGCCATCAGGGGGGCGTCTGGAAACACCATATATTTT	TRBV10-3	TRBJ1-3	.	.
CASSQAPLAGVLSDTGELFF	TGCGCCAGCAGCCAAGCCCCCCTAGCGGGAGTTCTTTCGGATACCGGGGAGCTGTTTTTT	TRBV4-3	TRBJ2-2	TRBD2	.
CASSPTPAYEQYF	TGTGCCAGCTCACCGACACCAGCCTACGAGCAGTACTTC	TRBV18	TRBJ2-7	.	.
CASSSPGQGQETQYF	TGTGCCAGCAGTTCCCCCGGGCAGGGCCAAGAGACCCAGTACTTC	TRBV28	TRBJ2-5	.	.
CASSPGQGHGYTF	TGCGCCAGCAGCCCGGGACAGGGCCATGGCTACACCTTC	TRBV5-1	TRBJ1-2	TRBD1	.
CASSEAPGYQETQYF	TGTGCCAGCAGTGAAGCACCGGGGTACCAAGAGACCCAGTACTTC	TRBV6-1	TRBJ2-5	.	.
CASSVLWTGSGNTIYF	TGTGCCAGCAGCGTACTATGGACAGGTTCTGGAAACACCATATATTTT	TRBV7-9	TRBJ1-3	TRBD1	.
CSAGQPQHF	TGCAGTGCGGGCCAGCCCCAGCATTTT	TRBV20-1	TRBJ1-5	.	.
CAWSLGGVNTIYF	TGTGCCTGGAGTTTGGGGGGTGTAAACACCATATATTTT	TRBV30	TRBJ1-3	.	few
CASSQAVWAGYEQYF	TGCGCCAGCAGCCAAGCGGTGTGGGCGGGTTACGAGCAGTACTTC	TRBV4-3	TRBJ2-7	.	once
CASSYSTGRNNSPLHF	TGTGCCAGCAGTTACTCGACAGGGAGAAATAATTCACCCCTCCACTTT	TRBV6-5	TRBJ1-6	TRBD1	.
CASSLSLVTEAFF	TGTGCCAGCAGTTTATCCCTCGTTACTGAAGCTTTCTTT	TRBV27	TRBJ1-1	.	.
CASSYGASPKLETQYF	TGTGCCAGCAGTTACGGCGCTAGCCCAAAACTAGAGACCCAGTACTTC	TRBV6-5	TRBJ2-5	.	few
CASSSLRGQGEFEQYF	TGTGCCAGCAGTTCCCTCCGGGGACAGGGAGAGTTCGAGCAGTACTTC	TRBV6-5	TRBJ2-7	TRBD1	.
CASSSVSPGQGNTPLHF	TGTGCCAGCAGTTCAGTAAGCCCGGGACAGGGGAATACACCCCTCCACTTT	TRBV27	TRBJ1-6	TRBD1	.
CASSPGQGYYGYPF	TGCGCCAGCAGCCCGGGACAGGGTTACTATGGCTACCCCTTC	TRBV5-1	TRBJ1-2	TRBD1	.
CASSYGGEGQPQHF	TGTGCCAGCAGTTACGGGGGGGAGGGTCAGCCCCAGCATTTT	TRBV6-5	TRBJ1-5	.	.
CASRLQGDGQFF	TGTGCCAGCAGGCTACAGGGAGATGGGCAGTTCTTC	TRBV6-1	TRBJ2-1	.	.
CASSEAYYGYTF	TGTGCCAGCAGCGAAGCGTACTATGGCTACACCTTC	TRBV11-2	TRBJ1-2	.	.
CASSSLIRGHNSPLHF	TGTGCCAGCAGTTCTCTAATCAGGGGACATAATTCACCCCTCCACTTT	TRBV28	TRBJ1-6	.	.
CASSLAGTSRSQETQYF	TGCGCCAGCAGCTTGGCAGGGACTAGCCGCAGCCAAGAGACCCAGTACTTC	TRBV5-1	TRBJ2-5	TRBD2	.
CASRQGIQCPLHF	TGTGCCAGCCGTCAGGGGATACAATGTCCCCTCCACTTT	TRBV19	TRBJ1-6	.	.
CATSRRLTEEKLFF	TGTGCCACCAGCAGAAGGCTGACTGAAGAAAAACTGTTTTTT	TRBV15	TRBJ1-4	.	.
CASSLGQGADNEQFF	TGCGCCAGCAGCTTGGGACAGGGGGCCGACAATGAGCAGTTCTTC	TRBV5-1	TRBJ2-1	TRBD1	.
CASSSGTGVTEAFF	TGTGCCAGCAGTTCTGGGACAGGGGTCACTGAAGCTTTCTTT	TRBV27	TRBJ1-1	TRBD1	.
CASSQGFVHEQFF	TGTGCCAGCAGTCAGGGCTTCGTCCATGAGCAGTTCTTC	TRBV6-1	TRBJ2-1	.	.
CASSLGLAGGREETQYF	TGTGCCAGCAGCTTGGGCCTAGCGGGAGGACGAGAAGAGACCCAGTACTTC	TRBV5-4	TRBJ2-5	TRBD2	.
CASRFSGTPDTEAFF	TGCGCCAGCAGGTTTTCCGGGACTCCGGACACTGAAGCTTTCTTT	TRBV5-1	TRBJ1-1	.	.
CASSEQAGGTDTQYF	TGTGCCAGCAGTGAACAAGCGGGGGGCACAGATACGCAGTATTTT	TRBV6-1	TRBJ2-3	TRBD2	few
CATSSRTSGGAGAKNIQYF	TGTGCCACCAGCAGTAGGACTAGCGGGGGGGCTGGCGCCAAAAACATTCAGTACTTC	TRBV15	TRBJ2-4	TRBD2	.
CAWKGSYYEQYF	TGTGCCTGGAAGGGGTCGTACTACGAGCAGTACTTC	TRBV30	TRBJ2-7	.	.
CASSLDRGGNTEAFF	TGCGCCAGCAGCTTGGACAGGGGAGGGAACACTGAAGCTTTCTTT	TRBV5-1	TRBJ1-1	TRBD1	once
CASSYSVQGTNYGYTF	TGTGCCAGCAGCTATTCTGTCCAGGGGACTAACTATGGCTACACCTTC	TRBV27	TRBJ1-2	.	.
CASSQDLRHRARNYGYPF	TGCGCCAGCAGCCAAGATCTTCGGCACAGGGCCAGAAACTATGGCTACCCCTTC	TRBV4-3	TRBJ1-2	.	once
CATSNRDRGPGELFF	TGTGCCACCAGCAACCGGGACAGGGGGCCCGGGGAGCTGTTTTTT	TRBV15	TRBJ2-2	TRBD1	.
CASSLAVNSGRGPYEQYF	TGTGCCAGCAGCTTAGCGGTCAATAGCGGGAGGGGGCCCTACGAGCAGTACTTC	TRBV11-2	TRBJ2-7	TRBD2	.
CASSEIDRGNQPQHF	TGTGCCAGCAGTGAAATCGACAGGGGCAATCAGCCCCAGCATTTT	TRBV6-1	TRBJ1-5	TRBD1	.
CASTEGTNEKLFF	TGTGCCAGCACTGAGGGAACTAATGAAAAACTGTTTTTT	TRBV7-2	TRBJ1-4	.	.
CASSPWGRGRTGELFF	TGTGCCAGTAGTCCCTGGGGCAGGGGGAGGACCGGGGAGCTGTTTTTT	TRBV19	TRBJ2-2	.	.
CASTYGGADQPQHF	TGTGCCAGCACCTACGGGGGGGCTGATCAGCCCCAGCATTTT	TRBV6-6	TRBJ1-5	.	.
CAWSVFGAYRGEQYF	TGTGCCTGGAGTGTTTTTGGCGCGTACAGGGGCGAGCAGTACTTC	TRBV30	TRBJ2-7	TRBD1	.
CSVDMGQGSGELFF	TGCAGCGTTGATATGGGACAGGGGTCCGGGGAGCTGTTTTTT	TRBV29-1	TRBJ2-2	TRBD1	.
CASSYRQESRYGYTF	TGTGCCAGCAGTTACAGACAGGAGTCTCGCTATGGCTACACCTTC	TRBV6-5	TRBJ1-2	.	.
CASSPRGNYGYTF	TGTGCCAGCAGCCCCAGGGGTAACTATGGCTACACCTTC	TRBV7-2	TRBJ1-2	.	.
CASSSRPGERGAGEQFF	TGTGCCAGCAGCTCGCGCCCCGGAGAGAGGGGTGCGGGGGAGCAGTTCTTC	TRBV7-9	TRBJ2-1	.	.
CAWLIFYEQYF	TGTGCCTGGTTAATCTTCTACGAGCAGTACTTC	TRBV30	TRBJ2-7	.	.
CASSLMGTGGSGNTIYF	TGTGCCAGCAGCTTGATGGGGACAGGAGGCTCTGGAAACACCATATATTTT	TRBV11-2	TRBJ1-3	TRBD1	.
CAWSLGQGVAEAFF	TGTGCCTGGAGTCTGGGACAGGGGGTGGCTGAAGCTTTCTTT	TRBV30	TRBJ1-1	TRBD1	few
CASSSQTLWGREAFF	TGTGCCAGCAGTTCTCAGACCCTTTGGGGCCGAGAAGCTTTCTTT	TRBV6-5	TRBJ1-1	.	.
CASSDAGRIPDEQYF	TGTGCCAGCAGTGATGCCGGGAGGATACCGGACGAGCAGTACTTC	TRBV28	TRBJ2-7	TRBD2	.
CASSVVGGAYNEQFF	TGTGCCAGCAGCGTAGTGGGGGGGGCCTACAATGAGCAGTTCTTC	TRBV9	TRBJ2-1	TRBD2	.
CASSEAGQGFGYTF	TGTGCCAGCAGTGAAGCAGGGCAGGGTTTTGGCTACACCTTC	TRBV2	TRBJ1-2	.	.